Sequencing of this T cell receptor beta chain was carried out in a study of T cells in Graves' hyperthyroidism and ophthalmopathy. This clonotype was picked up many times. Its antigen is as yet unknown. General study results and limits: Blood also contained most expanded thyroid clonotypes above 0.001. The authors' 13 V-J model separated ophthalmopathy from stable hyperthyroidism.

The germline V and J ends were trimmed by 0 bases and 4 bases, with 12 bases remaining between them. Germline CDR1 reads SQVTM; CDR2 reads ANQGSEA. CDR3 length: 14 amino acids. Each person with ophthalmopathy scored at least 3 on the Clinical Activity Score, reached NOSPECS grade 4 or higher, and had been ill under 3 months. From RNA transcripts, TCR beta CDR3 regions were amplified. HTBI primers were employed in a first-round RT-PCR of the TCR CDR3. A single record per CDR3 protein comes from TCRdb applying MiXCR to the multiplex PCR reads. The sample has 490,000 or so distinct CDR3 sequences, roughly a sixth seen once.

The TCR comes from a young woman with Graves' ophthalmopathy. The genes are TRBV29-1 and TRBJ1-1; D unresolved. Sequencing was done on a sample of blood. CDR3 sequence (DNA): TGCAGCGTTGAAGACGGGATTTTTATCACTGAAGCTTTCTTT. It yields the protein CSVEDGIFITEAFF. The whole variable domain, remainder taken from reference TRBV29-1 and TRBJ1-1, is SAVISQKPSRDICQRGTSLTIQCQVDSQVTMMFWYRQQPGQSLTLIATANQGSEATYESGFVIDKFPISRPNLTFSTLTVSNMSPEDSSIYLCSVEDGIFITEAFFGQGTRLTVV.